The rows below give T cell receptor beta chains drawn from one sample of a study of T-cell memory formation after mild COVID-19. Via MiXCR, TCRdb re-called the 5' RACE reads, giving one row per CDR3 protein. Found here are some 160,000 distinct CDR3 sequences, 10% to 15% of them singletons; the top ten hold approximately 3.4%. The sample taken for sequencing was PBMCs or a T cell subset sorted from them (not recorded which). These receptors were collected from a man between 18 and 35 years old who had mild COVID-19 (a few samples of this study predate the infection). Cell type and time point are not known. Each CDR3 is given with its conserved first and last residue. The order of the fields is D gene, J gene, V gene, clone size, CDR3 DNA, CDR3 protein. D genes are given only for firm matches. Size values are once, few and many counts, or a class for expanded clones, and some rows have none.

.,TRBJ2-6,TRBV5-6,.,TGTGCCAGCAGCTTGCCCGTTTCTGGGGCCAACGTCCTGACTTTC,CASSLPVSGANVLTF
TRBD2,TRBJ2-5,TRBV20-1,.,TGCAGTGCTAGAGTTTCGGGGGGGCTGGAGACCCAGTACTTC,CSARVSGGLETQYF
.,TRBJ2-7,TRBV12-5,few,TGTGCTAGTGGAGAGGGAGTCGACTACGAGCAGTACTTC,CASGEGVDYEQYF
.,TRBJ1-3,TRBV7-9,.,TGTGCCAGCAGCGCCTCAGGGGAGGACACCATATATTTT,CASSASGEDTIYF
.,TRBJ1-1,TRBV29-1,few,TGCAGCGCAACAGCGAACACTGAAGCTTTCTTT,CSATANTEAFF
.,TRBJ2-4,TRBV5-4,.,TGTGCCAGCAGCTCAACAGGGTTGAAAAACATTCAGTACTTC,CASSSTGLKNIQYF
.,TRBJ2-1,TRBV7-2,few,TGTGCCAGCAGCCAGAGGAATCGGGGGTTTTACAATGAGCAGTTCTTC,CASSQRNRGFYNEQFF
.,TRBJ2-7,TRBV6-2/TRBV6-3,many,TGTGCCAGCAGCCGAAGGGGACCGCGAATTACTTACGAGCAGTACTTC,CASSRRGPRITYEQYF
.,TRBJ1-2,TRBV7-9,.,TGTGCCAGCAGCTTTGAGGGTCGGGGCTACACCTTC,CASSFEGRGYTF
.,TRBJ2-1,TRBV18,few,TGTGCCAGCTCACCATTAGAACAGACACCCAATGAGCAGTTCTTC,CASSPLEQTPNEQFF
TRBD2,TRBJ2-2,TRBV5-1,few,TGCGCCAGCAGCAGGACTAGCGCGAACACCGGGGAGCTGTTTTTT,CASSRTSANTGELFF
TRBD2,TRBJ2-3,TRBV6-5,few,TGTGCCAGCAGGGGGGGGGCAGATACGCAGTATTTT,CASRGGADTQYF
.,TRBJ1-1,TRBV12-3/TRBV12-4,few,TGTGCCAGCAGTTTAGTGCCGGACAACACTGAAGCTTTCTTT,CASSLVPDNTEAFF
TRBD1,TRBJ1-4,TRBV6-5,.,TGTGCCAGCAGTCGGACAGGGTCAGACGAAAAACTGTTTTTT,CASSRTGSDEKLFF
.,TRBJ2-3,TRBV5-8,few,TGTGCCAGCAGCTTGCGTCGGACTCCTTACACAGATACGCAGTATTTT,CASSLRRTPYTDTQYF
.,TRBJ2-1,TRBV7-2,.,TGTGCCAGCAGCTTCCGACGGGGTAGCTCCTACAATGAGCAGTTCTTC,CASSFRRGSSYNEQFF
TRBD1,TRBJ1-1,TRBV12-3/TRBV12-4,few,TGTGCCAGCAGACGGACAGGGATGAACACTGAAGCTTTCTTT,CASRRTGMNTEAFF
TRBD2,TRBJ2-1,TRBV28,.,TGTGCCAGCAGTTCTTATTCTAGCGGGAACAATGAGCAGTTCTTC,CASSSYSSGNNEQFF
.,TRBJ2-6,TRBV5-1,.,TGCGCCAGCCATTCTTCCAGTGAGGCCAACGTCCTGACTTTC,CASHSSSEANVLTF
.,TRBJ2-5,TRBV12-3/TRBV12-4,.,TGTGCCAGCAGACCACCTACTAGCCGGGAGACCCAGTACTTC,CASRPPTSRETQYF
.,TRBJ1-1,TRBV5-1,.,TGCGCCAGCAGCCAAGGACCGAGGAACACTGAAGCTTTCTTT,CASSQGPRNTEAFF
TRBD1,TRBJ2-1,TRBV7-6,few,TGTGCCAGCAGCTTAGTCCCCTCAATCACGGGACAGGGTTTGAATGAGCAGTTCTTC,CASSLVPSITGQGLNEQFF
.,TRBJ1-6,TRBV5-6,few,TGTGCCAGCAGCAGCTACCCGAAGGCCTATAATTCACCCCTCCACTTT,CASSSYPKAYNSPLHF
.,TRBJ1-4,TRBV5-6,few,TGTGCCAGCAGCAAACTGTTTTTT,CASSKLFF
.,TRBJ2-6,TRBV6-5,.,TGTGCCAGCAGTTACCTTAACTCTGGGGCCAACGTCCTGACTTTC,CASSYLNSGANVLTF